This T cell receptor (beta chain) was identified during a study of T cells in localized non-small cell lung cancer. The method was immunoSEQ multiplex PCR; TCRdb's version includes in-frame clones alone and lacks a portion of them. The sample includes 3,500 to 4,500 clones, under 25% of them seen just once. The germline V and J ends were trimmed by 2 bases and 7 bases, with 12 bases remaining between them. CDR1 is MNHGY, CDR2 SAAAGT, per germline. The CDR3 contains 13 residues. The TCR sequence derives from a female donor of 60 years or more with stage I lung adenocarcinoma. The material was lung tumor tissue, obtained before any cancer treatment. The V call is TRBV6-8, the J call TRBJ2-7; perhaps TRBD2 as D (5 bases). In nucleotides, the CDR3 is TGTGCCAGCAGTTACGGCAACCGGGAAGAGCAGTACTTC. It codes for CASSYGNREEQYF.